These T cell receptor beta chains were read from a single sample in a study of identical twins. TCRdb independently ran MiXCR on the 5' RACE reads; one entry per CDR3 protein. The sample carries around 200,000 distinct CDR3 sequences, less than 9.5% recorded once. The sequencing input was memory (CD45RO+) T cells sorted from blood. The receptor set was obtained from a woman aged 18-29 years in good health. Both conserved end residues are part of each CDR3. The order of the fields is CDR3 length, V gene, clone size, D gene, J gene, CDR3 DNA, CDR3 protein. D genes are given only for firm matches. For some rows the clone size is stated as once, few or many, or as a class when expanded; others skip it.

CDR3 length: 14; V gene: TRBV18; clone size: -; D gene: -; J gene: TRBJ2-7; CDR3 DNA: TGTGCCAGCTCACCGAGGGGATTAACCTACGAGCAGTACTTC; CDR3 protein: CASSPRGLTYEQYF
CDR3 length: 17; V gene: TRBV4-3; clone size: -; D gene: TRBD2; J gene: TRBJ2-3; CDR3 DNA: TGCGCCAGCAGCCAAGAAGGCGGGAGGGCTCGCACAGATACGCAGTATTTT; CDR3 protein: CASSQEGGRARTDTQYF
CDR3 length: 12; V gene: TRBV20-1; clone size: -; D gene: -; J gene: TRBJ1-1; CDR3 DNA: TGCAGTGCCATCGTCGTGAACACTGAAGCTTTCTTT; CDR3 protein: CSAIVVNTEAFF
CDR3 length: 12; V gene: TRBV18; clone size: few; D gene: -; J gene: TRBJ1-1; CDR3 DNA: TGTGCCAGCTCACCAGTGAGGGATGAAGCTTTCTTT; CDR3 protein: CASSPVRDEAFF
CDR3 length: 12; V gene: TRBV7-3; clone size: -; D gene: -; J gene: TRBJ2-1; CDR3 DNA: TGTGCCAGCAGCTCGGACCTTAATGAGCAGTTCTTC; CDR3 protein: CASSSDLNEQFF
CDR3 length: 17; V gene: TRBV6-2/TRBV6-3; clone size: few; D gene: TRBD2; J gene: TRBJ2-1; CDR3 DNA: TGTGCCAGCAGTTACTCCCTGCGGGAGGGGGCCTACAATGAGCAGTTCTTC; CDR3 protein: CASSYSLREGAYNEQFF
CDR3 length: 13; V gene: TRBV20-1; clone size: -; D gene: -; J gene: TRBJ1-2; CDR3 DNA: TGCAGTGCTGCCCTACCCTCCTTTGGCGGCTACACCTTC; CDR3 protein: CSAALPSFGGYTF
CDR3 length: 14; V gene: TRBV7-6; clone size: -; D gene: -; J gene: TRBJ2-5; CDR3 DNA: TGTGCCAGCAGCCCCCCCGGGCTGAAGGAGACCCAGTACTTC; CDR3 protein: CASSPPGLKETQYF
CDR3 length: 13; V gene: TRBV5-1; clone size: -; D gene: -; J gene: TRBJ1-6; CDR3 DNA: TGCGCCAGCAGCTCGTACTCCAATTCACCCCTCCACTTT; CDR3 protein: CASSSYSNSPLHF
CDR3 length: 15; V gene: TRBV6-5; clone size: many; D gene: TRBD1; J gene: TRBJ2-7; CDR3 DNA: TGTGCCAGCAGTTACCCGAGACAGGGGAAATACGAGCAGTACTTC; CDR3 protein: CASSYPRQGKYEQYF
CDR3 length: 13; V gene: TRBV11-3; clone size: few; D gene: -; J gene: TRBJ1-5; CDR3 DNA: TGTGCCAGCAGCATTAGGGGTGGACAGCCCCAGCATTTT; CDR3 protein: CASSIRGGQPQHF
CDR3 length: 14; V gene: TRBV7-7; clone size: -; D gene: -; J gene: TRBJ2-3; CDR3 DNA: TGTGCCAGCAGCTTCTCCGGGGTAACAGATACGCAGTATTTT; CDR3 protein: CASSFSGVTDTQYF
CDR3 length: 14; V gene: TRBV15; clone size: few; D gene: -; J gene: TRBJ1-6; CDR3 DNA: TGTGCCACCAGCAGAGATCGGGTTGGGCGCACCCTCCACTTT; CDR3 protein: CATSRDRVGRTLHF
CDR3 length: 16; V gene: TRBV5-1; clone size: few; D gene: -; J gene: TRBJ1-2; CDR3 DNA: TGCGCCAGCAGTCCTCGTGAGGGTGCCCTAGCCTATGGCTACACCTTC; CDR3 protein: CASSPREGALAYGYTF
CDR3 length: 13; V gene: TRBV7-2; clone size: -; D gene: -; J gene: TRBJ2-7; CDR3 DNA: TGTGCCAGCACTCAGCGGGCCGCCTACGAGCAGTACTTC; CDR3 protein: CASTQRAAYEQYF
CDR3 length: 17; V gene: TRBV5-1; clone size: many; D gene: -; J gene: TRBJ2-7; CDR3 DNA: TGCGCCAGCAGCTTAGGTTCCGGGACGGCGAGCTCCTACGAGCAGTACTTC; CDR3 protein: CASSLGSGTASSYEQYF
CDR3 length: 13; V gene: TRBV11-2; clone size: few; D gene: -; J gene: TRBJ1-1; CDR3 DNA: TGTGCCAGCAGCTTAGACCCGGGGAGGGGAGCTTTCTTT; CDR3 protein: CASSLDPGRGAFF
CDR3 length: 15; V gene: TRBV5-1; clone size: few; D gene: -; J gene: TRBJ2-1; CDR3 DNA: TGCGCCAGCAGCTCACAGGGCGCCTCCTACAATGAGCAGTTCTTC; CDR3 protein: CASSSQGASYNEQFF
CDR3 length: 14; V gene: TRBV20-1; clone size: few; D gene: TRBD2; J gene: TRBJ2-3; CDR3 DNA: TGCAGCGCTCTTGGACTAGCGGGAGGAGATACGCAGTATTTT; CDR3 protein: CSALGLAGGDTQYF
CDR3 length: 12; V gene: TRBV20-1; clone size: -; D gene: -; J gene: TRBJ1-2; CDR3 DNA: TGCAGTGTGCAGACAATTAACTATGGCTACACCTTC; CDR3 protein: CSVQTINYGYTF
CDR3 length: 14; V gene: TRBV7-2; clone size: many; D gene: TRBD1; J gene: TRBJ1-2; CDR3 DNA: TGTGCCAGCAGCTTAGTAGGACAGGAAGGTGGCTACACCTTC; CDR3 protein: CASSLVGQEGGYTF
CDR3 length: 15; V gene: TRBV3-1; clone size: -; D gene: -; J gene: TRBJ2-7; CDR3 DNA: TGTGCCAGCAGCCGGATCTCAACAGGGAACTACGAGCAGTACTTC; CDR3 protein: CASSRISTGNYEQYF
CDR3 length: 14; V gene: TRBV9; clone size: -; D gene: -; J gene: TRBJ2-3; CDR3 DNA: TGTGCCAGCAGCGTAGAGGGTTTAGGCGATACGCAGTATTTT; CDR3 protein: CASSVEGLGDTQYF
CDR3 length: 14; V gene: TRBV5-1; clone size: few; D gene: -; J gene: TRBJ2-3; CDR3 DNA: TGCGCCAGTACCAAGGAGAGATCCACAGATACGCAGTATTTT; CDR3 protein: CASTKERSTDTQYF
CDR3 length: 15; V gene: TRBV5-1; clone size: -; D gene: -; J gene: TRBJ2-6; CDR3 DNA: TGCGCCAGCAGCCAGGGGTTTTCTGGGGCCAACGTCCTGACTTTC; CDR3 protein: CASSQGFSGANVLTF